These T cell receptor beta chains were read from a single sample in a study of cytomegalovirus exposure and HLA in healthy donors. Repertoires were generated with immunoSEQ multiplex PCR, while TCRdb's copy carries only in-frame clones and drops some. The sample lists tens of thousands of clones; roughly four fifths were seen once. Sequencing was carried out using PBMCs. These receptors were taken from a man between 18 and 29 years old in good health and CMV-seronegative. CDR3s include the opening cysteine and the closing phenylalanine or tryptophan. Each record gives: V gene, J gene, clone size, D gene, CDR3 DNA, CDR3 protein. A D gene is named only where the DNA matches it firmly. Size is stated for part of the rows, as once, few or many counts, or as a class when the clone is expanded.

V: TRBV7-2
J: TRBJ1-5
size: -
D: -
DNA: TGTGCCAGCAGCTTAAGAGGGAATCAGCCCCAGCATTTT
CDR3: CASSLRGNQPQHF

V: TRBV7-9
J: TRBJ2-1
size: -
D: TRBD2
DNA: TGTGCCAGCAGCTTAGAATCTTGGGGACTAGCGGGTTACAATGAGCAGTTCTTC
CDR3: CASSLESWGLAGYNEQFF

V: TRBV7-9
J: TRBJ1-6
size: -
D: TRBD1
DNA: TGTGCCAGCAGCTTAGGGGACAGCTATAATTCACCCCTCCACTTT
CDR3: CASSLGDSYNSPLHF

V: TRBV4-3
J: TRBJ2-7
size: -
D: TRBD1
DNA: TGCGCCAGCAGCCAGGTAACAGGGGGCTCCTACGAGCAGTACTTC
CDR3: CASSQVTGGSYEQYF

V: TRBV29-1
J: TRBJ2-7
size: -
D: -
DNA: TGCAGCGTTGCTTTTGGGACATCGGCCTACGAGCAGTACTTC
CDR3: CSVAFGTSAYEQYF

V: TRBV7-9
J: TRBJ1-3
size: -
D: -
DNA: TGTGCCAGCAGCTCTGAGAGCTCTGGAAACACCATATATTTT
CDR3: CASSSESSGNTIYF

V: TRBV7-2
J: TRBJ1-4
size: -
D: TRBD1
DNA: TGTGCCAGCAGCCGGGGACAGTTTAATGAAAAACTGTTTTTT
CDR3: CASSRGQFNEKLFF

V: TRBV7-3
J: TRBJ2-6
size: once
D: TRBD1
DNA: TGTGCCAGCAGCTTAAGTTTTCCGGGACAGGGGACCTCTGGGGCCAACGTCCTGACTTTC
CDR3: CASSLSFPGQGTSGANVLTF

V: TRBV9
J: TRBJ2-7
size: few
D: -
DNA: TGTGCCAGCAGCATCAATAGCGGAAGCTCCTACGAGCAGTACTTC
CDR3: CASSINSGSSYEQYF

V: TRBV9
J: TRBJ1-2
size: -
D: TRBD1
DNA: TGTGCCAGCACCCAAGGACAGGTCGACTATGGCTACACCTTC
CDR3: CASTQGQVDYGYTF

V: TRBV9
J: TRBJ2-2
size: -
D: -
DNA: TGTGCCAGCAGCGTAGCAACAGGGACCGGGGAGCTGTTTTTT
CDR3: CASSVATGTGELFF

V: TRBV10-2
J: TRBJ1-6
size: -
D: -
DNA: TGCGCCAGCCCAGTCGCGGGGCTGTTTTCACCCCTCCACTTT
CDR3: CASPVAGLFSPLHF

V: TRBV7-2
J: TRBJ1-5
size: -
D: TRBD1
DNA: TGTGCCAGCAGCTTAGCGCCAGGGGGCTTCAATCAGCCCCAGCATTTT
CDR3: CASSLAPGGFNQPQHF

V: TRBV28
J: TRBJ1-5
size: -
D: -
DNA: TGTGCCAGCAACGGCCAGGGAATACCTAGCAATCAGCCCCAGCATTTT
CDR3: CASNGQGIPSNQPQHF

V: TRBV9
J: TRBJ2-7
size: once
D: TRBD2
DNA: TGTGCCAGCAGCGCGAGCGGGAGCGAGCAGTACTTC
CDR3: CASSASGSEQYF

V: TRBV7-2
J: TRBJ2-7
size: -
D: TRBD1
DNA: TGTGCCAGCAGCTCTAGGGCTGGACAGGCCCTCTTTGGCTACGAGCAGTACTTC
CDR3: CASSSRAGQALFGYEQYF

V: TRBV7-9
J: TRBJ2-7
size: -
D: -
DNA: TGTGCCAGCAGCCAAGTACTAGGTTCCTTTTACGAGCAGTACTTC
CDR3: CASSQVLGSFYEQYF

V: TRBV4-2
J: TRBJ2-6
size: -
D: -
DNA: TGTGCCAGCAGCCAAGAAGAGGGCTCTGGGGCCAACGTCCTGACTTTC
CDR3: CASSQEEGSGANVLTF

V: TRBV4-2
J: TRBJ1-1
size: -
D: -
DNA: TGTGCCAGCAGCCCTACTGGACAAGCCCAAAAAGCTTTCTTT
CDR3: CASSPTGQAQKAFF

V: TRBV6-6
J: TRBJ1-2
size: -
D: TRBD1
DNA: TGTGCCAGCAGTTTTGTAACAGGGGCTCCTAGCTATGGCTACACCTTC
CDR3: CASSFVTGAPSYGYTF

V: TRBV6-1
J: TRBJ1-4
size: few
D: TRBD1
DNA: TGTGCCAGCAGTCCGACAGGGCAAGGGGAAAAACTGTTTTTT
CDR3: CASSPTGQGEKLFF

V: TRBV19
J: TRBJ2-3
size: -
D: TRBD1
DNA: TGTGCCAGTAGCGAGGGGACAGTTAGCACAGATACGCAGTATTTT
CDR3: CASSEGTVSTDTQYF

V: TRBV7-8
J: TRBJ2-1
size: -
D: -
DNA: TGTGCCAGCAGCCCCCAAGTGGCGGATGAGCAGTTCTTC
CDR3: CASSPQVADEQFF

V: TRBV9
J: TRBJ2-7
size: -
D: TRBD1
DNA: TGTGCCAGCAGCCCCCGACAGGGCCTCTCCTACGAGCAGTACTTC
CDR3: CASSPRQGLSYEQYF

V: TRBV2
J: TRBJ1-1
size: -
D: -
DNA: TGTGCCAGCATCACACCGGCAGGGTCGAACACTGAAGCTTTCTTT
CDR3: CASITPAGSNTEAFF

V: TRBV7-9
J: TRBJ2-2
size: -
D: TRBD2
DNA: TGTGCCAGCAGCGACCAGCGGGGGCAAAGCACCGGGGAGCTGTTTTTT
CDR3: CASSDQRGQSTGELFF

V: TRBV19
J: TRBJ2-1
size: -
D: TRBD2
DNA: TGTGTCAGTAGTATTTCAGGGACTAGCGGCTTCTACAATGAGCAGTTCTTC
CDR3: CVSSISGTSGFYNEQFF

V: TRBV4-1
J: TRBJ1-6
size: -
D: -
DNA: TGCGTCAGCAGCCCCTCGAGGGTAAGCTCCTATAATTCACCCCTCCACTTT
CDR3: CVSSPSRVSSYNSPLHF

V: TRBV5-6
J: TRBJ2-3
size: -
D: -
DNA: TGTGCCAGCAGCGGTATAGCGAGGGGGGGCCTGAACACAGATACGCAGTATTTT
CDR3: CASSGIARGGLNTDTQYF

V: TRBV4-3
J: TRBJ2-1
size: -
D: -
DNA: TGCGCCAGCAGCCCTGATGGGGGAGGATCCTACAATGAGCAGTTCTTC
CDR3: CASSPDGGGSYNEQFF